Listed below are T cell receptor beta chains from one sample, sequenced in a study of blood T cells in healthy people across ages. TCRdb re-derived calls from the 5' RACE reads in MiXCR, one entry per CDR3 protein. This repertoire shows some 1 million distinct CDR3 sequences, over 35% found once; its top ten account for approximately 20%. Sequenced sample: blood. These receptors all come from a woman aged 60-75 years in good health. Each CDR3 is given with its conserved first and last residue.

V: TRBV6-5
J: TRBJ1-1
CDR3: CASSETTGTEAFF

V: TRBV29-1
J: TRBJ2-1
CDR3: CSVDDRENEQFF

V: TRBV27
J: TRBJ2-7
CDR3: CASSLTGGGCEQYF

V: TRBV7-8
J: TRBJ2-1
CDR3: CASSLQPHRLNEQFF

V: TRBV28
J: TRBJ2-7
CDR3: CASKPGLLTYEQYF

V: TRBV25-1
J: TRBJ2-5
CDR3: CASSEYGPTTAFKETQYF

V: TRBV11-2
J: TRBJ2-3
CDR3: CASSWHDTQYF

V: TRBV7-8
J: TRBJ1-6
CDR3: CASSGSAYNSPLHF

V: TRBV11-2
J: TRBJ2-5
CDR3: CASSLDHRGLAGFEETQYF

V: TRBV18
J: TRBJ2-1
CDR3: CASSPLAGRNNEQFF

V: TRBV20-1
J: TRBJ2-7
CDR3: CSARDWRLEGSLYEQYF

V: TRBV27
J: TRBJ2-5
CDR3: CASSALGGGGQETQYF

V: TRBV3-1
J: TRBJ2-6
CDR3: CASSQEGPGSGANVLTF

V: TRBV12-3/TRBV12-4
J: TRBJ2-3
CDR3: CASSSGLTQKGDTQYF

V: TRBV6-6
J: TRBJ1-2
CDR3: CASSEREGWYGYTF

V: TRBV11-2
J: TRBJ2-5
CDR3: CASSYSRVPGEQYF